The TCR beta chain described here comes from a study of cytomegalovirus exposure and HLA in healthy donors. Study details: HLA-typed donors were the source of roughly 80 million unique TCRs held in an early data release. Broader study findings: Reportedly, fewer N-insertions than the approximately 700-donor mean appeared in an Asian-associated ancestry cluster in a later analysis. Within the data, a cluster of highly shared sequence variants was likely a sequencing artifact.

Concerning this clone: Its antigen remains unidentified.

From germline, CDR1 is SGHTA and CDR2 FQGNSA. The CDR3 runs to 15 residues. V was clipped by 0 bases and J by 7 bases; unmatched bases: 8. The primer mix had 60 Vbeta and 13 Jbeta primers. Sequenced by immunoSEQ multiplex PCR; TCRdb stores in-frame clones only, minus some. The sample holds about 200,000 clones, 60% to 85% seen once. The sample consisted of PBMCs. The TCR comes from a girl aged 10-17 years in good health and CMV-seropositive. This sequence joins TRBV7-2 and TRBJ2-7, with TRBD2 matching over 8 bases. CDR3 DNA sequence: TGTGCCAGCAGCTTAGCTCACGGGGGGGCCTGGGAGCAGTACTTC. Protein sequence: CASSLAHGGAWEQYF.